This entry lists 12 T cell receptor beta chains sequenced from one sample in a study of OX40 agonist ivuxolimab in advanced cancers. Some clones are missing from TCRdb's copy, which holds only in-frame ones; the method was immunoSEQ multiplex PCR. The table has 100,000 to 150,000 clones, about 92% seen once. The sequences come from CD4+ or CD8+ T cells sorted from blood, collected in a trial of the OX40 agonist ivuxolimab. The receptors shown here come from an adult with an advanced solid tumor such as melanoma, head and neck, liver or kidney cancer.

This clone was picked up one time. The J gene is TRBJ1-2, the V gene TRBV10-1; D not resolved. The germline CDR1 and CDR2 sequences are WNHNN and SYGVQD (reference sequence). V gave up 2 bases and J gave up 4 bases, with 8 bases separating them. CDR3 length: 13 amino acids. The DNA of the CDR3 is TGCGCCAGCAGTGAGCCGAGCCCCTATGGCTACACCTTC. Translating it yields CASSEPSPYGYTF.

The chain is built from TRBV6-6 and TRBJ1-2; D unresolved. The CDR3 covers 16 residues. V was clipped by 0 bases and J by 4 bases, with 15 bases between them. Germline V gene lookup returns CDR1 MNHNY and CDR2 SVGAGI (reference sequence). The CDR3 spells CASSYSAARSLYGYTF. CDR3 DNA sequence: TGTGCCAGCAGTTACTCGGCAGCCCGATCGCTCTATGGCTACACCTTC.

The CDR3 DNA reads TGTGCCAGCAGTGAGCAGAGGGGACTAGTAAAATCAGATACGCAGTATTTT. Residues: CASSEQRGLVKSDTQYF. This chain connects TRBV25-1 to TRBJ2-3; TRBD2 agrees at 8 bases. The CDR3 sequence is 17 residues long. Germline CDR1 MGHDK, CDR2 SYGVNS. J was trimmed by 4 bases and V by 3 bases; bases with no gene match: 12.

J is TRBJ2-3 and V is TRBV7-9, with no clear D. The CDR3 contains 13 residues. Germline CDR1 and CDR2: SEHNR and FQNEAQ (reference sequence). The V end lost 4 bases, the J end lost 0 bases, and 5 bases lay between the germline ends. The CDR3 bases are TGTGCCAGCAGCTCAATGAGCACAGATACGCAGTATTTT. Translating it yields CASSSMSTDTQYF.

The chain employs TRBV27 and TRBJ1-6, with TRBD1 matching 10 bases. CDR3 length: 16 residues. V was clipped by 3 bases and J by 10 bases; unmatched bases: 9. Germline V gene data show CDR1 as MNHEY and CDR2 as SMNVEV (reference sequence). The CDR3 nucleotides read TGTGCCAGCAGTTTGGAAGGACAGGGGGGGTTCTCACCCCTCCACTTT. It codes for CASSLEGQGGFSPLHF.

This chain joins TRBV7-2 and TRBJ2-5; 12 bases map to TRBD2. The germline V gene has CDR1 SGHTA and CDR2 FQGNSA. Trimming removed 5 bases from V and 3 bases from J; junction bases left unmatched: 7. The CDR3 has 16 amino acids. Here the CDR3 reads CASSPWTSGKEETQYF. CDR3 nucleotides: TGTGCCAGCAGCCCATGGACTAGCGGGAAGGAAGAGACCCAGTACTTC.

The chain combines TRBV7-7 with TRBJ2-3; 8 bases map to TRBD1. V shed 5 bases and J 3 bases; nucleotides not matched to a gene: 4. CDR3 length: 14 amino acids. Per the germline V gene, CDR1 is SSHAT and CDR2 is FNYEAQ (reference sequence). CDR3 protein: CASSLDRGTDTQYF. The CDR3 bases are TGTGCCAGCAGCCTCGACAGGGGTACAGATACGCAGTATTTT.

The V and J genes are TRBV6-6 and TRBJ1-5, with 8 bases fitting TRBD1. CDR1 and CDR2 from the germline V gene are MNHNY and SVGAGI (reference sequence). The CDR3 spans 14 residues. After removal of 6 bases from V and 6 bases from J, the junction contained 7 bases not matched to a gene. CDR3 sequence (DNA): TGTGCCAGCAGGCGAGGACAGGGTGGTCAGCCCCAGCATTTT. Residues: CASRRGQGGQPQHF.

The J gene is TRBJ2-7, the V gene TRBV2; 7 nucleotides match TRBD1. CDR1 is SNHLY, CDR2 FYNNEI, per germline. Trimming removed 4 bases from V and 2 bases from J; junction bases left unmatched: 8. This CDR3 has 15 amino acids. In DNA, the CDR3 is TGTGCCAGCAGTGGATACACAGGGGTCCCCTACGAGCAGTACTTC. Translation gives CASSGYTGVPYEQYF.

The V and J genes are TRBV5-6 and TRBJ1-4; 10 nucleotides line up with TRBD1. With 1 base clipped from V and 8 bases from J, the junction kept 11 bases outside the gene matches. Germline V gene lookup returns CDR1 SGHDT and CDR2 YYEEEE. The CDR3 length is 17 residues. CDR3 DNA sequence: TGTGCCAGCAGCTTGAGTCCCCGACAGGGGGCATCGGAAAAACTGTTTTTT. Protein: CASSLSPRQGASEKLFF.

The V gene is TRBV7-9, the J gene TRBJ2-1; possible D gene TRBD1, 6 bases. The CDR3 totals 13 residues. Germline V lookup: CDR1 SEHNR, CDR2 FQNEAQ (reference sequence). V was shortened by 7 bases and J by 5 bases, with 12 bases between the two germline ends. The CDR3 here is CASKVGGDNEQFF. The CDR3 DNA follows: TGTGCCAGCAAGGTAGGGGGAGACAATGAGCAGTTCTTC.

This rearrangement joins TRBV6-5 to TRBJ2-7; D uncertain. Trimming shortened V by 4 bases and J by 0 bases, and 7 bases separated the two germline ends. Germline V gene sequence: CDR1 MNHEY, CDR2 SVGAGI. The CDR3 has 13 amino acids. The CDR3 coding sequence is TGTGCCAGCAGTTGGCCAGGCTCCTACGAGCAGTACTTC. Encoded protein: CASSWPGSYEQYF.